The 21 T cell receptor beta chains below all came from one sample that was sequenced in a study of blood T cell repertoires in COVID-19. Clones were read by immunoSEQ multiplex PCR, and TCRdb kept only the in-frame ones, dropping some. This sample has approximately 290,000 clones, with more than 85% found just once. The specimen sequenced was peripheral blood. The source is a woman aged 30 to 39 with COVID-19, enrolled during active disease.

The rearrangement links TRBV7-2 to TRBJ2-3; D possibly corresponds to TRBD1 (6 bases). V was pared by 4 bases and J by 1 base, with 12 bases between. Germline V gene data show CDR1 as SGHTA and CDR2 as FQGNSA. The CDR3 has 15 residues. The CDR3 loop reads CASSSRTAGTDTQYF. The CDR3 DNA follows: TGTGCCAGCAGCTCAAGGACAGCTGGCACAGATACGCAGTATTTT.

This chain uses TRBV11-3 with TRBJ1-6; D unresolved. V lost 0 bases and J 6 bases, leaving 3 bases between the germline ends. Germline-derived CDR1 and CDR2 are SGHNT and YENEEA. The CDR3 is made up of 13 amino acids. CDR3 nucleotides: TGTGCCAGCAGCTTAGACAGTAATTCACCCCTCCACTTT. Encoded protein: CASSLDSNSPLHF. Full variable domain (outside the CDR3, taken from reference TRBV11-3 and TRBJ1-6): EAGVVQSPRYKIIEKKQPVAFWCNPISGHNTLYWYLQNLGQGPELLIRYENEEAVDDSQLPKDRFSAERLKGVDSTLKIQPAELGDSAVYLCASSLDSNSPLHFGNGTRLTVT.

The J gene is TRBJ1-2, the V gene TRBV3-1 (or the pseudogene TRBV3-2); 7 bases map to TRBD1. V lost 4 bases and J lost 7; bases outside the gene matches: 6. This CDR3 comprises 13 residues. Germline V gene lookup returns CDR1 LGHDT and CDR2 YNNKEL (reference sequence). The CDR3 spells CASSPRGQAGYTF. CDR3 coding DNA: TGTGCCAGCAGCCCCAGAGGACAGGCTGGCTACACCTTC.

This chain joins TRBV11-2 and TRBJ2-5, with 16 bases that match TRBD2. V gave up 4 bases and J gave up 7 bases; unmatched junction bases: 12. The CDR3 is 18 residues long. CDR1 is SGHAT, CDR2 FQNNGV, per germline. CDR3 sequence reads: CASSSGLAGGQGRGTQYF. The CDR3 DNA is TGTGCCAGCAGCTCGGGACTAGCGGGAGGGCAGGGGAGAGGGACCCAGTACTTC. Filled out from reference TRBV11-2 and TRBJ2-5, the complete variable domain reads EAGVAQSPRYKIIEKRQSVAFWCNPISGHATLYWYQQILGQGPKLLIQFQNNGVVDDSQLPKDRFSAERLKGVDSTLKIQPAKLEDSAVYLCASSSGLAGGQGRGTQYFGPGTRLLVL.

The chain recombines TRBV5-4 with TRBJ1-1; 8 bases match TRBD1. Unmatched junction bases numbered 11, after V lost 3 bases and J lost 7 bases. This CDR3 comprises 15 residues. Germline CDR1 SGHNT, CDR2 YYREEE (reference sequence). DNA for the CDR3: TGTGCCAGCAGCTCGGACAGGGAGGTGTATGATGAAGCTTTCTTT. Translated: CASSSDREVYDEAFF.

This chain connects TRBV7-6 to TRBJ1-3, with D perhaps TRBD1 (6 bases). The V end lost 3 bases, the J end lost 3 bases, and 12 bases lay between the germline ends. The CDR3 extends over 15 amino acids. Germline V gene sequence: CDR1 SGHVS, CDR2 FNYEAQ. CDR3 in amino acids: CASSFGRGDGNTIYF. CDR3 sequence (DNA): TGTGCCAGCAGCTTTGGCAGGGGCGATGGAAACACCATATATTTT.

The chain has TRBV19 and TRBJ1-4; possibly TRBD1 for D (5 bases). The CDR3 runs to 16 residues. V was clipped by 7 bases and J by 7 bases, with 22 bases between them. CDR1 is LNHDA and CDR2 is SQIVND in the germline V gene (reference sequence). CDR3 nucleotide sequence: TGTGCCAGTACCCCCTCCCGTCAGGGATACGGTGAAAAACTGTTTTTT. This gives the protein CASTPSRQGYGEKLFF.

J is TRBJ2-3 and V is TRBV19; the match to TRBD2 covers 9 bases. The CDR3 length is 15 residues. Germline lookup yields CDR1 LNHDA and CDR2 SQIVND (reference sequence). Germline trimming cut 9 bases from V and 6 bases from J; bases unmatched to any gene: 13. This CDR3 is CASGSSGSARDTQYF. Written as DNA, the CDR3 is TGTGCCAGCGGTAGTAGCGGGAGCGCCCGGGATACGCAGTATTTT.

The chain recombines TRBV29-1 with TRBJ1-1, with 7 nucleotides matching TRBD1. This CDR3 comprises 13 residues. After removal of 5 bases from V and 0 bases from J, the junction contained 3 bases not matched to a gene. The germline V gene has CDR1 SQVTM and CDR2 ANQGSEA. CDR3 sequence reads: CSVQGGLNTEAFF. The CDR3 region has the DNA TGCAGCGTTCAGGGGGGACTGAACACTGAAGCTTTCTTT.

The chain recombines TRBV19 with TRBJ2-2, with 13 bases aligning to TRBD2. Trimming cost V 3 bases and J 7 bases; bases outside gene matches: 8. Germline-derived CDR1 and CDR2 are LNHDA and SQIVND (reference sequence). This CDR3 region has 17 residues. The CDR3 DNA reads TGTGCCAGTAGTATTCGGACTAGCGGGAGCCTTAGCGGGGAGCTGTTTTTT. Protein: CASSIRTSGSLSGELFF.

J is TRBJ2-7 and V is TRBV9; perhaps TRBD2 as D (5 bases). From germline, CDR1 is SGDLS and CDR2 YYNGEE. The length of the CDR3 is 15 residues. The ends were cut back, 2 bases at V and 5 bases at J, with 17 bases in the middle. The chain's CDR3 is CASSVSLAKANEQYF. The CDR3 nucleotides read TGTGCCAGCAGCGTCTCCCTAGCCAAGGCTAACGAGCAGTACTTC.

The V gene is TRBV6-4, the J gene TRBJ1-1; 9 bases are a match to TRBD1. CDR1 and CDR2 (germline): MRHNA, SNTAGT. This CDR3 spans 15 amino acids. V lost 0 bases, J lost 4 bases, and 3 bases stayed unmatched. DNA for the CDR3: TGTGCCAGCAGTGACTCTACAGGGGGCCTCACTGAAGCTTTCTTT. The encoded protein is CASSDSTGGLTEAFF.

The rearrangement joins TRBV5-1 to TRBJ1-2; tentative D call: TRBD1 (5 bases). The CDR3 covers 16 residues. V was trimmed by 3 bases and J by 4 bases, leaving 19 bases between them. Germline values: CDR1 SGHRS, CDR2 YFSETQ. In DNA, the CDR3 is TGCGCCAGCAGCTCGGGGACTCCTCCGTTCTCCTATGGCTACACCTTC. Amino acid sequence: CASSSGTPPFSYGYTF.

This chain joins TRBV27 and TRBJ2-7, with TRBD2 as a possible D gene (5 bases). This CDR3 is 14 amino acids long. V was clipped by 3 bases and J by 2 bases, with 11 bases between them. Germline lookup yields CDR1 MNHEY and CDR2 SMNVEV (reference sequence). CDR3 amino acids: CASSLSRAAYEQYF. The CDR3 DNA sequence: TGTGCCAGCAGTTTGTCGAGGGCCGCCTACGAGCAGTACTTC.

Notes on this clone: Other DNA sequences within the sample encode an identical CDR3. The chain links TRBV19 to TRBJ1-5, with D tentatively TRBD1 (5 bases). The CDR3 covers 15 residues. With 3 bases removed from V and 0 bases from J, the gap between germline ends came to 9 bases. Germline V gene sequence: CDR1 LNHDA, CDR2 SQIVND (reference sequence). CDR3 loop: CASSIGDYSNQPQHF. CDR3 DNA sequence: TGTGCCAGTAGTATCGGGGACTATAGCAATCAGCCCCAGCATTTT.

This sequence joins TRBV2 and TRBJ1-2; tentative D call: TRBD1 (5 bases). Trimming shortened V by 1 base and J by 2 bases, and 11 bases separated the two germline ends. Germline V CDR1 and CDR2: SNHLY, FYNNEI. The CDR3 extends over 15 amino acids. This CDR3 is CASSEGLGGNYGYTF. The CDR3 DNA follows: TGTGCCAGCAGTGAAGGGCTTGGGGGGAACTATGGCTACACCTTC.

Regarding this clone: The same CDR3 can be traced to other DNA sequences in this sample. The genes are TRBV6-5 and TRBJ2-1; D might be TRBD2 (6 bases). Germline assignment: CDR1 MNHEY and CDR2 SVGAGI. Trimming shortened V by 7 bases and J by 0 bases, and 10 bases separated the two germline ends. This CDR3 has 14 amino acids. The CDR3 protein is CASTRGGSYNEQFF. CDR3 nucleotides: TGTGCCAGCACTCGGGGAGGCTCCTACAATGAGCAGTTCTTC.

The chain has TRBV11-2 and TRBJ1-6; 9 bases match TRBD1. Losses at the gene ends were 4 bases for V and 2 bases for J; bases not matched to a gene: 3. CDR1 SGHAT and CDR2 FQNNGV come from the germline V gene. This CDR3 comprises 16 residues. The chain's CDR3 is CASSWGQGTYNSPLHF. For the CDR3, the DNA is TGTGCCAGCAGCTGGGGACAGGGAACCTATAATTCACCCCTCCACTTT.

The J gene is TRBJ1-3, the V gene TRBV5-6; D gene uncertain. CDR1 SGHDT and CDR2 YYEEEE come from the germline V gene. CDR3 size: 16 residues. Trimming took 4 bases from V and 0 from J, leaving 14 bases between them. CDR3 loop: CASSRGGRRSGNTIYF. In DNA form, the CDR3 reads TGTGCCAGCAGCAGAGGAGGCCGACGCTCTGGAAACACCATATATTTT.

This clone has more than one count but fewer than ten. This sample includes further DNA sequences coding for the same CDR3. CDR3 in DNA: TGTGCCAGCAGCGTACGGGGGAACACTGAAGCTTTCTTT. It translates to CASSVRGNTEAFF. The chain links TRBV9 to TRBJ1-1; D gene uncertain. The CDR3 is 13 residues long. The V gene's germline CDR1 is SGDLS and CDR2 YYNGEE. Deletions cut 1 base from V and 1 base from J, with 5 bases between.

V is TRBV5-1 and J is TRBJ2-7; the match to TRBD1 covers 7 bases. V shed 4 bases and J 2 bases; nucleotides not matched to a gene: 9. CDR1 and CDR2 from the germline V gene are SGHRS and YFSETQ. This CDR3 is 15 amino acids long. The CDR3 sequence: CASSPGTAGPYEQYF. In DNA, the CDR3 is TGCGCCAGCAGCCCAGGGACAGCTGGCCCCTACGAGCAGTACTTC.